This T cell receptor (beta chain) was sequenced for a study of T-cell reconstitution after alpha-beta-depleted transplantation in children. Construction of the TCRbeta library involved unique molecular identifiers. TCRdb independently ran MiXCR on the PCR reads; one entry per CDR3 protein. The sample has approximately 640,000 distinct CDR3 sequences, 16% seen once. The germline V gene encodes CDR1 DFQATT and CDR2 SNEGSKA (reference sequence). This CDR3 is built from 12 residues. V lost 6 bases to trimming and J lost 5 bases, with 14 bases between them. This clonotype came up many times. The chain joins TRBV20-1 to TRBJ2-7, with D possibly matching TRBD1 (5 bases). The sequence was collected from a human donor who donated a stem cell graft to a child with acute myeloid leukemia. Sequencing was performed on PBMCs from the stem cell graft donor, taken from the stem cell graft. The CDR3 loop is CSARDRFDEQYF. As DNA, the CDR3 is TGCAGTGCCCGCGACAGATTTGACGAGCAGTACTTC.